This T cell receptor beta chain appears in the sequencing data of a study of T cells in Graves' hyperthyroidism and ophthalmopathy. Study outcomes and limitations: Stable hyperthyroidism and ophthalmopathy were separated using 13 V-J signatures.

V was clipped by 5 bases and J by 6 bases; unmatched bases: 7. Looked up from germline, CDR1 is MNHNS and CDR2 is SASEGT. This CDR3 is 15 amino acids long. Concerning this clonotype: Antigen specificity is unknown.

What was amplified from RNA transcripts were TCR beta CDR3 regions. The TCR CDR3 was amplified in a first-round RT-PCR using the HTBI primer set. TCRdb recomputed calls from the multiplex PCR reads with MiXCR, one row per CDR3 protein. The sample carries approximately 590,000 distinct CDR3 sequences, around 16% recorded once. This TCR derives from a woman aged 25 to 39 with Graves' hyperthyroidism. V usage is TRBV6-1 and J usage is TRBJ2-2, with 9 nucleotides matching TRBD1. The sequenced sample was blood. For the CDR3, the DNA is TGTGCCAGCAGTCGCGGGACAGGGAGCGCCGGGGAGCTGTTTTTT. Amino acid sequence: CASSRGTGSAGELFF.